One sample yielded the 26 T cell receptor beta chains listed below, sequenced in a study of blood T cell repertoires in COVID-19. Sequencing was performed with immunoSEQ multiplex PCR; in TCRdb, only in-frame clones are kept and a portion is missing. The sample lists approximately 300,000 clones, 90% seen once, with 6% to 7% in the top ten. The sequencing input was peripheral blood. The receptors shown here come from a woman in her twenties or thirties with COVID-19, enrolled during active disease.

This clone has just one count. The genes are TRBV11-2 and TRBJ2-2; TRBD2 matches 7 bases. CDR3 length equals 15 residues. The germline CDR1 and CDR2 sequences are SGHAT and FQNNGV. J gave up 5 bases and V 3 bases, and 6 bases lay outside the gene matches. The CDR3 here is CASSLRGGRTGELFF. For the CDR3, the DNA is TGTGCCAGCAGCTTGAGGGGAGGGAGGACCGGGGAGCTGTTTTTT.

The DNA of the CDR3 is TGTGCCAGCAGCTTCACGGGGGAGTACAATGAGCAGTTCTTC. This sequence encodes CASSFTGEYNEQFF. The chain uses TRBV5-6 and TRBJ2-1; weak D call: TRBD2 (6 bases). V lost 2 bases to trimming and J lost 4 bases, with 10 bases between them. The CDR3 length is 14 residues. CDR1 is SGHDT, CDR2 YYEEEE, per germline.

J is TRBJ2-7 and V is TRBV30; D remains ambiguous. Germline CDR1 and CDR2: GTSNPN and SVGIG (reference sequence). The ends were cut back, 4 bases at V and 3 bases at J, with 10 bases in the middle. The CDR3 covers 12 residues. This chain's CDR3 is CAWNDIHYEQYF. CDR3 in DNA: TGTGCCTGGAATGACATCCACTACGAGCAGTACTTC.

This chain connects TRBV19 to TRBJ2-3; 12 bases are a match to TRBD2. The V gene end was trimmed by 5 bases and the J gene end by 1 base; junction bases not matched to a gene: 10. The CDR3 consists of 18 residues. CDR1 and CDR2 from the germline V gene are LNHDA and SQIVND (reference sequence). Written as DNA, the CDR3 is TGTGCCAGTAGTGTGACTAGCGGGAGTCCGGGGGGCACAGATACGCAGTATTTT. Its protein product is CASSVTSGSPGGTDTQYF. Full variable domain (outside the CDR3, taken from reference TRBV19 and TRBJ2-3): DGGITQSPKYLFRKEGQNVTLSCEQNLNHDAMYWYRQDPGQGLRLIYYSQIVNDFQKGDIAEGYSVSREKKESFPLTVTSAQKNPTAFYLCASSVTSGSPGGTDTQYFGPGTRLTVL.

The gene calls are TRBV11-2 and TRBJ2-3; weak D call: TRBD1 (6 bases). This CDR3 is 15 amino acids long. Germline V lookup: CDR1 SGHAT, CDR2 FQNNGV. Trimming took off 6 bases at V and 0 bases at J, with 13 bases between the two ends. In DNA form, the CDR3 reads TGTGCCAGCAGTCGCCGACAGGCTAGCACAGATACGCAGTATTTT. Amino acid sequence: CASSRRQASTDTQYF.

CDR3 amino acids: CASSSRGSTLQSEQFF. In DNA form, the CDR3 reads TGTGCCAGCAGCTCCAGGGGCAGCACCCTTCAAAGTGAGCAGTTCTTC. The chain couples TRBV7-9 to TRBJ2-1; a weak D match, TRBD1 (6 bases). V shed 4 bases and J shed 9 bases, with 22 bases lying between them. CDR1 and CDR2 from the germline V gene are SEHNR and FQNEAQ (reference sequence). The CDR3 has 16 residues.

The chain uses TRBV14 and TRBJ1-2, with 8 bases fitting TRBD1. CDR1 and CDR2 from the germline V gene are SGHDN and FVKESK. The CDR3 spans 16 residues. V trimming: 2 bases; J trimming: 7 bases; junction bases outside the gene matches: 12. The CDR3 DNA follows: TGTGCCAGCAGCCAATGGATGTCAGGGGGCTTCGGTGGCTACACCTTC. It specifies CASSQWMSGGFGGYTF.

This chain uses TRBV4-3 with TRBJ2-7; TRBD1 might be the D (6 bases). In germline, CDR1 is LGHNA, CDR2 YSLEER. This CDR3 comprises 16 residues. Trimming took off 1 base at V and 0 bases at J, with 13 bases between the two ends. The CDR3 bases are TGCGCCAGCAGCCAAGGAAGGGGGTATCCCTCCTACGAGCAGTACTTC. Protein product: CASSQGRGYPSYEQYF.

The rearrangement links TRBV5-4 to TRBJ1-2; D is ambiguous. The CDR3 is made up of 14 amino acids. Germline CDR1 SGHNT, CDR2 YYREEE (reference sequence). The germline V and J ends were trimmed by 0 bases and 2 bases, with 8 bases remaining between them. The CDR3 protein is CASSLDGLNYGYTF. The DNA of the CDR3 is TGTGCCAGCAGCTTGGACGGACTGAACTATGGCTACACCTTC.

V usage is TRBV13 and J usage is TRBJ2-1, with no clear D. Germline V gene data show CDR1 as PRHDT and CDR2 as FYEKMQ (reference sequence). Trimming took off 3 bases at V and 9 bases at J, with 12 bases between the two ends. The CDR3 has 13 amino acids. CDR3 loop: CASSFRGRAEQFF. The DNA of the CDR3 is TGTGCCAGCAGCTTTCGCGGTCGTGCTGAGCAGTTCTTC.

The genes are TRBV5-4 and TRBJ2-7; weak D call: TRBD2 (5 bases). V lost 0 bases and J lost 6, with 22 bases in between. Germline lookup yields CDR1 SGHNT and CDR2 YYREEE (reference sequence). This CDR3 is built from 17 residues. The CDR3 spells CASSLARDYPGNGEQYF. The CDR3 DNA follows: TGTGCCAGCAGCTTGGCACGTGACTACCCTGGAAATGGCGAGCAGTACTTC.

The V gene is TRBV28, the J gene TRBJ2-5; 8 nucleotides agree with TRBD1. CDR1 is MDHEN, CDR2 SYDVKM, per germline. The trim removed 4 bases at V and 3 bases at J, leaving 7 bases unmatched. The CDR3 sequence is 15 residues long. In nucleotides, the CDR3 is TGTGCCAGCAGTTCCCTGACAGGGGTAGAAGAGACCCAGTACTTC. Protein: CASSSLTGVEETQYF.

The gene calls are TRBV7-9 and TRBJ2-3; D not resolved. This CDR3 is 11 amino acids long. Germline lookup yields CDR1 SEHNR and CDR2 FQNEAQ (reference sequence). Trimming removed 5 bases from V and 8 bases from J, with 8 bases in between. The CDR3 region has the DNA TGTGCCAGCAGCCTAGGTAGTACGCAGTATTTT. Its protein product is CASSLGSTQYF.

The chain joins TRBV28 to TRBJ2-3, with 11 bases that match TRBD2. The CDR3 sequence is 16 residues long. Unmatched junction bases numbered 6, after V lost 4 bases and J lost 3 bases. Germline CDR1 reads MDHEN; CDR2 reads SYDVKM. As DNA, the CDR3 is TGTGCCAGCAGTTCCCAACTAGCGGGAGTAACAGATACGCAGTATTTT. This translates into CASSSQLAGVTDTQYF.

The rearrangement joins TRBV29-1 to TRBJ2-1; TRBD1 matches at 8 bases. This CDR3 contains 15 residues. V shed 1 base and J 7 bases; nucleotides not matched to a gene: 9. CDR1 SQVTM and CDR2 ANQGSEA come from the germline V gene. The CDR3 DNA sequence: TGCAGCGTTGAAGCTCCTGAGGACAGGGAGAATGAGCAGTTCTTC. Translation gives CSVEAPEDRENEQFF.

J is TRBJ1-6 and V is TRBV5-4; no reliable D call. Germline V gives CDR1 SGHNT, CDR2 YYREEE (reference sequence). This CDR3 spans 14 amino acids. V shed 0 bases and J shed 6 bases, with 7 bases lying between them. The CDR3 here is CASSLEQPNSPLHF. For the CDR3, the DNA is TGTGCCAGCAGCTTGGAACAGCCTAATTCACCCCTCCACTTT.

The chain recombines TRBV4-1 with TRBJ1-5; 7 nucleotides match TRBD1. Germline CDR1 and CDR2: MGHRA and YSYEKL. V shed 4 bases and J 0 bases; nucleotides not matched to a gene: 12. This CDR3 is built from 18 residues. The CDR3 DNA sequence: TGCGCCAGCAGCCCGTTCTCGGACAGGAGGTATAGCAATCAGCCCCAGCATTTT. This translates into CASSPFSDRRYSNQPQHF.

This clone appeared once. The DNA of the CDR3 is TGTGCCAGCAGTTACTCGAGTGCCGGGTACTACGAGCAGTACTTC. Translating gives CASSYSSAGYYEQYF. This chain links TRBV6-6 with TRBJ2-7; D not certain. Trimming took off 0 bases at V and 3 bases at J, with 12 bases between the two ends. CDR1 and CDR2 from the germline V gene are MNHNY and SVGAGI (reference sequence). CDR3 length: 15 amino acids.

The chain employs TRBV5-1 and TRBJ1-6; 9 nucleotides line up with TRBD1. This CDR3 is 13 amino acids long. Per germline, CDR1 SGHRS and CDR2 YFSETQ. The J segment lost 7 bases and the V segment lost 6 bases, leaving 2 bases of the junction unmatched. The CDR3: CASKGQGNSPLHF. The CDR3 region has the DNA TGCGCCAGCAAGGGACAGGGCAATTCACCCCTCCACTTT.

There are a few counts of this clone. The chain combines TRBV2 with TRBJ1-5; no firm D call. V lost 6 bases to trimming and J lost 0 bases, with 15 bases between them. The CDR3 sequence is 16 residues long. In germline, CDR1 is SNHLY, CDR2 FYNNEI. The DNA for the CDR3 is TGTGCCAGCAGCCTCGAGGGCCCTTATAGCAATCAGCCCCAGCATTTT. Amino acids: CASSLEGPYSNQPQHF.

This chain joins TRBV7-2 and TRBJ2-7, with D perhaps matching TRBD2 (5 bases). The CDR3 runs to 14 residues. V was pared by 2 bases and J by 2 bases, with 10 bases between. CDR1 and CDR2 (germline): SGHTA, FQGNSA. The CDR3 reads CASSLSKGAYEQYF. CDR3 nucleotides: TGTGCCAGCAGCTTATCCAAGGGAGCCTACGAGCAGTACTTC.

The rearrangement joins TRBV6-5 to TRBJ1-1, with 10 bases lining up with TRBD1. The germline CDR1 and CDR2 sequences are MNHEY and SVGAGI. The CDR3 is 15 residues long. The trim removed 4 bases at V and 7 bases at J, leaving 9 bases unmatched. In DNA form, the CDR3 reads TGTGCCAGCAGTTCCCGGACAGGGGGACTAAATGAAGCTTTCTTT. Translation: CASSSRTGGLNEAFF.

The chain combines TRBV10-2 with TRBJ1-4; 8 nucleotides align to TRBD1. Germline V CDR1 and CDR2: WSHSY, SAAADI. V lost 2 bases, J lost 5 bases, and 7 bases stayed unmatched. The CDR3 is 16 amino acids. The CDR3 spells CASSELSGGRNEKLFF. The CDR3, as DNA: TGCGCCAGCAGTGAGCTTTCAGGGGGCCGGAATGAAAAACTGTTTTTT.

DNA of the CDR3: TGTGCCAGCAGTGGTCCTAGCGGGAGGTATCCCACAGATACGCAGTATTTT. This codes for CASSGPSGRYPTDTQYF. V and J are TRBV2 and TRBJ2-3, with 11 positions matching TRBD2. Germline-derived CDR1 and CDR2 are SNHLY and FYNNEI. J was trimmed by 2 bases and V by 4 bases; bases with no gene match: 8. The CDR3 has 17 amino acids.

This sequence joins TRBV3-1 (or the pseudogene TRBV3-2) and TRBJ2-7; D unresolved. Germline CDR1 and CDR2: LGHDT and YNNKEL (reference sequence). V was shortened by 4 bases and J by 0 bases, with 16 bases between the two germline ends. The CDR3 runs 16 residues. The CDR3 region has the DNA TGTGCCAGCAGCCCCGTACGAGGATGGAACTCCTACGAGCAGTACTTC. It encodes CASSPVRGWNSYEQYF.

The chain combines TRBV11-2 with TRBJ1-6, with unresolved D. CDR3 size: 16 residues. The germline V gene has CDR1 SGHAT and CDR2 FQNNGV. Trimming pared 3 bases from V and 7 bases from J, leaving 16 bases between. The CDR3, as DNA: TGTGCCAGCAGCTTTCAGACCCCATCGGGAAATTCACCCCTCCACTTT. Its protein product is CASSFQTPSGNSPLHF. Full variable domain (rest looked up from reference TRBV11-2 and TRBJ1-6): EAGVAQSPRYKIIEKRQSVAFWCNPISGHATLYWYQQILGQGPKLLIQFQNNGVVDDSQLPKDRFSAERLKGVDSTLKIQPAKLEDSAVYLCASSFQTPSGNSPLHFGNGTRLTVT.